The source of this T cell receptor (beta chain) is a study of T cell responses to AZD1222 COVID-19 vaccine. Broader study findings: The study found vaccine-associated CD4 TCRs spanning spike, dominant at 160-218 and 743-854. Donors were largely white British and mainly female; clonal diversity was possibly underestimated. In the spike-specific TCR repertoire, nearly half reportedly target unmutated variant regions.

This table comes from immunoSEQ multiplex PCR, and its TCRdb copy is limited to in-frame clones, with some not included. Of 150,000 to 200,000 clones in the sample, 85% to 95% are singletons; the top ten hold roughly 1%. With respect to this clone: Its antigen is undetermined.

V lost 6 bases, J lost 1 base, and 8 bases stayed unmatched. Germline CDR1 and CDR2: ENHRY and SYGVKD. The CDR3 extends over 15 amino acids. The V and J genes are TRBV10-3 and TRBJ1-1; TRBD1 agrees at 7 bases. The TCR was taken from an adult in good health. The sample consisted of peripheral blood, taken on day 0 of AZD1222 vaccination. The CDR3 spells CAISRTGGKNTEAFF. CDR3 nucleotide sequence: TGTGCCATCAGCCGGACAGGAGGAAAGAACACTGAAGCTTTCTTT.